This is a list of T cell receptor beta chains from one sample in a study of blood T cell repertoires in COVID-19. Assay: immunoSEQ multiplex PCR; the TCRdb copy retains only in-frame clones and omits some. The table has approximately 26,000 clones, roughly 84% seen once; the top ten hold roughly a third. Sequencing was done on a sample of peripheral blood. All receptors derive from a human donor in a cohort sampled during active COVID-19. Each CDR3 is given with its conserved first and last residue. Fields, in order: clone size, CDR3 length, D gene, J gene, V gene, CDR3 protein, CDR3 DNA. The D gene is left open where the match is weak. Size tells how often a clone was seen (once, few, many) or the class of an expanded clone, and some rows leave it out.

.	15	TRBD1	TRBJ1-4	TRBV6-4	CASSATGTGSEKLFF	TGTGCCAGCAGTGCCACCGGGACAGGGAGTGAAAAACTGTTTTTT
.	15	TRBD2	TRBJ2-1	TRBV19	CASSQTSGRPNEQFF	TGTGCCAGTAGCCAGACTAGCGGGAGACCCAATGAGCAGTTCTTC
.	17	TRBD1	TRBJ1-3	TRBV5-5	CASSLDRGPSSGNTIYF	TGTGCCAGCAGCTTGGACAGGGGGCCTTCCTCTGGAAACACCATATATTTT
.	18	TRBD2	TRBJ2-3	TRBV7-3	CASSLTTSGGAKGDTQYF	TGTGCCAGCAGCTTAACAACTAGCGGGGGGGCCAAGGGAGATACGCAGTATTTT
.	18	TRBD2	TRBJ2-3	TRBV7-6	CASSLALIAGGGTDTQYF	TGTGCCAGCAGCTTAGCGTTAATAGCGGGAGGCGGCACAGATACGCAGTATTTT
.	14	.	TRBJ1-3	TRBV9	CASSVDSSGNTIYF	TGTGCCAGCAGCGTAGATAGCTCTGGAAACACCATATATTTT
.	15	.	TRBJ1-5	TRBV4-3	CASSQEFTAIQPQHF	TGCGCCAGCAGCCAAGAGTTCACAGCAATTCAGCCCCAGCATTTT
.	15	TRBD2	TRBJ2-1	TRBV28	CASSFGGRARNEQFF	TGTGCCAGCAGTTTTGGCGGGAGGGCCAGGAATGAGCAGTTCTTC
.	14	.	TRBJ2-5	TRBV5-1	CASSFSYSQETQYF	TGCGCCAGCAGCTTTTCTTACTCACAAGAGACCCAGTACTTC
.	13	TRBD2	TRBJ2-7	TRBV10-3	CATSGTSSYEQYF	TGTGCCACCAGCGGGACTAGCTCCTACGAGCAGTACTTC
once	17	.	TRBJ1-2	TRBV7-2	CASTLGGAEKKNYGYTF	TGTGCCAGCACCTTGGGGGGGGCCGAGAAAAAAAACTATGGCTACACCTTC
.	18	TRBD1	TRBJ1-5	TRBV28	CASSTPLRDSESNQPQHF	TGTGCCAGCAGCACTCCCCTCCGGGACAGCGAGAGCAATCAGCCCCAGCATTTT
.	18	TRBD2	TRBJ2-3	TRBV5-1	CASSWTPGTSGSVDTQYF	TGCGCCAGCAGCTGGACACCCGGGACTAGCGGGAGTGTAGATACGCAGTATTTT
few	15	.	TRBJ2-3	TRBV5-1	CASSLRGGPADTQYF	TGCGCCAGCAGCTTAAGGGGGGGACCCGCAGATACGCAGTATTTT
.	16	.	TRBJ1-3	TRBV19	CASSSGRTYSGNTIYF	TGTGCCAGTAGTTCCGGACGGACTTACTCTGGAAACACCATATATTTT
few	14	.	TRBJ2-7	TRBV9	CASSVGAGSYEQYF	TGTGCCAGCAGCGTAGGCGCCGGGAGCTACGAGCAGTACTTC
.	14	TRBD1	TRBJ2-1	TRBV7-2	CASSRDSSQNEQFF	TGTGCCAGCAGCCGGGACAGCTCACAGAATGAGCAGTTCTTC
.	14	TRBD2	TRBJ2-5	TRBV25-1	CASSDSTSAETQYF	TGTGCCAGCAGTGACTCGACTAGCGCAGAGACCCAGTACTTC
.	13	TRBD1	TRBJ1-4	TRBV19	CASSTGTGMKLFF	TGTGCCAGTAGCACCGGGACAGGGATGAAACTGTTTTTT
.	15	TRBD1	TRBJ1-6	TRBV5-5	CASSLLGQENSPLHF	TGTGCCAGCAGCCTGCTGGGACAGGAAAATTCACCCCTCCACTTT
.	15	.	TRBJ1-1	TRBV4-1	CASSHPAGMNTEAFF	TGCGCCAGCAGCCACCCGGCGGGGATGAACACTGAAGCTTTCTTT
.	15	.	TRBJ1-2	TRBV7-9	CASSLGGGTNYGYTF	TGTGCCAGCAGCTTAGGGGGAGGGACTAACTATGGCTACACCTTC
many	14	.	TRBJ2-7	TRBV11-2	CATTRGQSSYEQYF	TGTGCCACTACCAGGGGCCAGAGCTCCTACGAGCAGTACTTC
.	14	TRBD2	TRBJ2-7	TRBV6-2/TRBV6-3	CASSWVLAGVEQYF	TGTGCCAGCAGTTGGGTACTAGCGGGAGTCGAGCAGTACTTC
.	16	.	TRBJ1-5	TRBV6-1	CASSGLFSYSNQPQHF	TGTGCCAGCAGTGGTCTCTTCAGTTATAGCAATCAGCCCCAGCATTTT
few	15	.	TRBJ1-5	TRBV6-2/TRBV6-3	CASSYGSGLNQPQHF	TGTGCCAGCAGTTACGGGTCTGGGCTAAATCAGCCCCAGCATTTT
.	15	.	TRBJ2-4	TRBV5-1	CASSLEAGTKNIQYF	TGCGCCAGCAGCTTGGAGGCAGGGACCAAAAACATTCAGTACTTC
.	14	TRBD1	TRBJ1-6	TRBV30	CAWSYRDSNSPLHF	TGTGCCTGGAGCTACCGGGACAGTAATTCACCCCTCCACTTT
.	14	.	TRBJ1-4	TRBV19	CASMQVALGEKLFF	TGTGCCAGTATGCAGGTGGCGTTGGGTGAAAAACTGTTTTTT
.	16	.	TRBJ2-2	TRBV15	CATSRDLAGNTGELFF	TGTGCCACCAGCAGAGATCTGGCGGGGAACACCGGGGAGCTGTTTTTT
.	16	TRBD2	TRBJ2-1	TRBV6-4	CASSHQSSGDYNEQFF	TGTGCCAGCAGTCACCAATCTAGCGGGGATTACAATGAGCAGTTCTTC
once	15	.	TRBJ1-4	TRBV18	CASSPRTDSNEKLFF	TGTGCCAGCTCACCAAGGACTGATTCTAATGAAAAACTGTTTTTT
.	13	TRBD2	TRBJ2-1	TRBV24-1	CATGLAGSNEQFF	TGTGCCACCGGACTAGCGGGGTCCAATGAGCAGTTCTTC
once	17	.	TRBJ2-3	TRBV4-2	CASSQVTSNLYTDTQYF	TGTGCCAGCAGCCAAGTAACGAGCAACCTTTACACAGATACGCAGTATTTT
once	13	.	TRBJ2-7	TRBV5-6	CASSLGQSYEQYF	TGTGCCAGCAGCTTGGGACAGAGCTACGAGCAGTACTTC
.	15	TRBD1	TRBJ1-4	TRBV3-1/TRBV3-2	CASSLGDRSNEKLFF	TGTGCCAGCAGCCTTGGGGACAGGTCAAATGAAAAACTGTTTTTT
.	15	TRBD1	TRBJ2-5	TRBV19	CASLQTGSAGETQYF	TGTGCCAGTCTACAGACAGGGTCGGCGGGAGAGACCCAGTACTTC
few	16	TRBD1	TRBJ1-5	TRBV4-3	CASSQEAGQGYQPQHF	TGCGCCAGCAGCCAAGAAGCGGGACAGGGTTATCAGCCCCAGCATTTT
large	15	TRBD1	TRBJ1-1	TRBV3-1/TRBV3-2	CASRPTGTGWTEAFF	TGTGCCAGCAGACCTACTGGGACAGGGTGGACTGAAGCTTTCTTT
.	14	.	TRBJ2-2	TRBV3-1/TRBV3-2	CASSGTSNTGELFF	TGTGCCAGCAGCGGGACATCGAACACCGGGGAGCTGTTTTTT